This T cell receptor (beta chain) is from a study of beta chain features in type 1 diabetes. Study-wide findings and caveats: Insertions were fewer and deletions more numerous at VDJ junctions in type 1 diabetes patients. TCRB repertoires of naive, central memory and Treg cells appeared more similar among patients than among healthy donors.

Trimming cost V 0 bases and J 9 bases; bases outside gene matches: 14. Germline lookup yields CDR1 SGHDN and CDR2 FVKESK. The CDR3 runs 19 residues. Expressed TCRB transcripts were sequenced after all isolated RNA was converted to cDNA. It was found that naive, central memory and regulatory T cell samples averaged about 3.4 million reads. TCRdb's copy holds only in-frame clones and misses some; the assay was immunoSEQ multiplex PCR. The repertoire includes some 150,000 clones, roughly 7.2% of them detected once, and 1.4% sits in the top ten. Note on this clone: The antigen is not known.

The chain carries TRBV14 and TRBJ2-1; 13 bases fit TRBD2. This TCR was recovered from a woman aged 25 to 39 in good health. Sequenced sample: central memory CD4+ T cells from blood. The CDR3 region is CASSQEHPGLAGVESEQFF. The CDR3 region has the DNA TGTGCCAGCAGCCAAGAACACCCCGGACTAGCGGGAGTAGAAAGTGAGCAGTTCTTC.